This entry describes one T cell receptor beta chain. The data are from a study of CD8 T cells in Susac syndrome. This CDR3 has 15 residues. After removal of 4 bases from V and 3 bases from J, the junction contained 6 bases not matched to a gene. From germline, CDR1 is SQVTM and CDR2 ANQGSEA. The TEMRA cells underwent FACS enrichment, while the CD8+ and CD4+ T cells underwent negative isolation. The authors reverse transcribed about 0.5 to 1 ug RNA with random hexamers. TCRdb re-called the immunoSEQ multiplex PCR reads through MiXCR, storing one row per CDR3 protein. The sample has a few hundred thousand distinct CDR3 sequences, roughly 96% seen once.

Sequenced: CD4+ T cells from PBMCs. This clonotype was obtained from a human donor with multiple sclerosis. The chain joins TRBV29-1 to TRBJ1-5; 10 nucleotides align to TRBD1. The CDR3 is CSVGTGTGDNQPQHF. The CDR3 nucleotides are TGCAGCGTTGGAACCGGGACAGGGGACAATCAGCCCCAGCATTTT.